The 9 T cell receptor delta chains below were found in one sample sequenced in a study of gamma-delta T cells after stem cell transplantation. TCRdb redid the clone calls on the RT-PCR reads with CATT. The table lists 2,500 or so delta-chain clones, 22% of them singletons, with about 29% in the top ten. Sequencing input: gamma-delta T cells. The receptors come from a human donor. It is not recorded whose cells these are; they may come from a transplant donor.

For this clone: This probably arose from a read error, given a far larger clone one base away. The sample holds other DNA sequences that translate to the same CDR3. The chain couples TRDV1 to TRDJ3; TRDD3 matches 9 bases. From germline, CDR1 is TSWWSYY and CDR2 QGS. The CDR3 length is 20 residues. The CDR3 sequence is CALGDRVTGGHSWDTRQMFF. The CDR3 DNA reads as TGTGCTCTCGGGGACCGCGTTACTGGGGGACACTCCTGGGACACCCGACAGATGTTTTTC.

This clone was counted between two and nine times. The V and J genes are TRDV1 and TRDJ1; 11 bases are shared with TRDD3. The V segment lost 0 bases and the J segment 0 bases; nucleotides outside the gene matches: 21. This CDR3 comprises 23 residues. Germline V gives CDR1 TSWWSYY, CDR2 QGS. The CDR3 DNA is TGTGCTCTTGGGGAACTCAGTACCTTCAGTCCCTTGGGGGATACGCAGTACACCGATAAACTCATCTTT. This codes for CALGELSTFSPLGDTQYTDKLIF.

On this clone itself: A read error likely explains this, since a far larger clone differs by one base. Other DNA sequences in this specimen translate into the identical CDR3. The V call is TRDV1, the J call TRDJ1, with D possibly matching TRDD3 (5 bases). Germline assignment: CDR1 TSWWSYY and CDR2 QGS. The CDR3 runs to 13 residues. CDR3 DNA: TGCGCTCTTGGGGAACTGGCGGGGAATAAACTCATCTTT. Translated, it gives CALGELAGNKLIF.

This clone was seen more than once but under ten times. The chain recombines TRAV29/DV5 with TRDJ1, with 7 bases matching TRDD3. The CDR3 length is 18 residues. V dropped 0 bases and J dropped 2; count of bases not matched to a gene: 16. Per germline, CDR1 NSMFDY and CDR2 ISSIKDK. CDR3 sequence (DNA): TGTGCAGCAAGCGGGGGCCCTCCCGGGGGATTGTGGACCGATAAACTCATCTTT. Protein sequence: CAASGGPPGGLWTDKLIF.

About this clone itself: The sample has other DNA sequences that encode this CDR3 too. The chain couples TRDV1 to TRDJ1, with D possibly being TRDD3 (5 bases). Between the trimmed V and J ends, which lost 2 bases and 0 bases, there was a span of 19 bases. The CDR3 runs 18 residues. Per the germline V gene, CDR1 is TSWWSYY and CDR2 is QGS. Written as DNA, the CDR3 is TGTGCTCTTGGGGAAAATGGGGTCCTCCGGCAGTACACCGATAAACTCATCTTT. Its protein product is CALGENGVLRQYTDKLIF.

V and J are TRDV1 and TRDJ1; 9 nucleotides align to TRDD3. V was pared by 6 bases and J by 0 bases, with 23 bases of the junction left unmatched. This CDR3 is 21 amino acids long. Germline lookup yields CDR1 TSWWSYY and CDR2 QGS. CDR3 bases: TGTGCTCTTGGAGCCCACGGGGGGGTACTGGGGGAGTCCATTTACACCGATAAACTCATCTTT. Protein sequence: CALGAHGGVLGESIYTDKLIF.

With respect to this clone: With only one base between it and a far larger clone, this is likely a read error. This sample also contains other DNA sequences that code for the same CDR3. The V call is TRDV1, the J call TRDJ1, with a weak D call TRDD2 (9 bases). Trimming removed 2 bases from V and 0 bases from J, with 25 bases in between. Germline CDR1 reads TSWWSYY; CDR2 reads QGS. The CDR3 is 20 amino acids. CDR3 amino acids: CALGEAFLRTGGLYTDKLIF. The DNA for the CDR3 is TGTGCTCTTGGGGAAGCCTTCCTACGGACTGGGGGCTTGTACACCGATAAACTCATCTTT.

The J gene is TRDJ2, the V gene TRAV29/DV5; TRDD3 matches at 7 bases. In germline, CDR1 is NSMFDY, CDR2 ISSIKDK. The CDR3 runs 24 residues. V was pared by 0 bases and J by 1 base, with 30 bases of the junction left unmatched. The chain's CDR3 is CAASVTNVLGGGCGRANLTAQLFF. CDR3 coding DNA: TGTGCAGCAAGCGTTACAAACGTCCTTGGGGGGGGATGCGGAAGAGCCAATTTGACAGCACAACTCTTCTTT.

Relative to its sample, this clone is hyperexpanded. The same CDR3 also results from other DNA sequences found in this sample. The genes are TRDV1 and TRDJ1, with 8 bases fitting TRDD3. Germline V gene sequence: CDR1 TSWWSYY, CDR2 QGS. The length of the CDR3 is 19 residues. The V and J ends lost 3 bases and 0 bases, in that order; junction bases with no gene match: 15. The CDR3 bases are TGTGCTCTTGGGGATCTCCCCCATACTGGGGGTTCGTACACCGATAAACTCATCTTT. It codes for CALGDLPHTGGSYTDKLIF.